Following are 28 T cell receptor beta chains from one sample sequenced in a study of cytomegalovirus exposure and HLA in healthy donors. The PCR was carried out with 60 Vbeta primers and 13 Jbeta primers. The assay was immunoSEQ multiplex PCR, and TCRdb's table has in-frame clones only and misses some. The sample consists of 110,000 or so clones, over 55% of them appearing once. Sequences were obtained from PBMCs. Every receptor here comes from a man between 18 and 29 years old in good health and CMV-seropositive.

This CDR3 is CASSLVGGSYNEQFF. CDR3 nucleotides: TGTGCCAGCAGCTTAGTGGGGGGGTCCTACAATGAGCAGTTCTTC. The chain recombines TRBV7-2 with TRBJ2-1; 7 nucleotides agree with TRBD2. V lost 1 base and J lost 1; bases outside the gene matches: 1. CDR3 length equals 15 residues. Per the germline V gene, CDR1 is SGHTA and CDR2 is FQGNSA.

This clone appeared a few times. This chain links TRBV5-6 with TRBJ1-1; tentatively, D is TRBD1 (5 bases). V lost 2 bases and J lost 4, with 12 bases in between. From germline, CDR1 is SGHDT and CDR2 YYEEEE. This CDR3 contains 14 residues. CDR3 residues: CASSFVTVGTEAFF. For the CDR3, the DNA is TGTGCCAGCAGCTTTGTGACAGTTGGCACTGAAGCTTTCTTT.

This clone was seen a few times. V usage is TRBV9 and J usage is TRBJ2-3; 9 nucleotides agree with TRBD2. After removal of 2 bases from V and 6 bases from J, the junction contained 7 bases not matched to a gene. Germline CDR1 SGDLS, CDR2 YYNGEE. The CDR3 loop spans 15 amino acids. The CDR3: CASSVVAGVRDTQYF. For the CDR3, the DNA is TGTGCCAGCAGCGTGGTAGCGGGGGTGCGGGATACGCAGTATTTT. The full variable domain, completed using reference TRBV9 and TRBJ2-3, is DSGVTQTPKHLITATGQRVTLRCSPRSGDLSVYWYQQSLDQGLQFLIQYYNGEERAKGNILERFSAQQFPDLHSELNLSSLELGDSALYFCASSVVAGVRDTQYFGPGTRLTVL.

The chain joins TRBV28 to TRBJ1-2; tentatively, D is TRBD1 (5 bases). The CDR3 has 14 residues. Germline CDR1 reads MDHEN; CDR2 reads SYDVKM. V lost 5 bases and J lost 4, with 14 bases in between. CDR3 in DNA: TGTGCCAGCAGTCCCCCCGGGGGAGGCTATGGCTACACCTTC. It encodes CASSPPGGGYGYTF.

The chain couples TRBV13 to TRBJ2-1; TRBD2 matches 10 bases. This CDR3 contains 20 residues. CDR1 and CDR2 from the germline V gene are PRHDT and FYEKMQ (reference sequence). V gave up 2 bases and J gave up 4 bases; unmatched junction bases: 17. The CDR3 DNA sequence: TGTGCCAGCAGCTTATGGGCTAGCGGGGGCCTAACCCAACTATACAATGAGCAGTTCTTC. Protein: CASSLWASGGLTQLYNEQFF.

This clone has a handful of counts. V is TRBV6-1 and J is TRBJ1-6; D remains unclear. The CDR3 runs 13 residues. Trimming stripped 4 bases from V and 9 bases from J, with 10 bases between. The germline gives CDR1 MNHNS, CDR2 SASEGT. Written as DNA, the CDR3 is TGTGCCAGCAGTGGGGAGCACGGTTCACCCCTCCACTTT. Its translation is CASSGEHGSPLHF.

This clone was detected a few times. The rearrangement uses TRBV28 and TRBJ1-5, with 8 bases aligning to TRBD1. The CDR3 spans 17 residues. Germline loops: CDR1 MDHEN, CDR2 SYDVKM. The J segment lost 9 bases and the V segment lost 5 bases, leaving 18 bases of the junction unmatched. The CDR3 region is CASSPNSYDRGGRPQHF. As DNA, the CDR3 is TGTGCCAGCAGTCCCAATTCCTATGACAGGGGAGGGCGGCCCCAGCATTTT.

The rearrangement links TRBV6-1 to TRBJ2-7; D may be TRBD1 (5 bases). The CDR3 loop spans 12 amino acids. Germline V gene lookup returns CDR1 MNHNS and CDR2 SASEGT. V dropped 6 bases and J dropped 7 bases, with 13 bases sitting between them. The CDR3 DNA is TGTGCCAGCAGACCTACAGGTAGTGAGCAGTACGTC. Encoded protein: CASRPTGSEQYV.

The CDR3 sequence is CASSSLTGAASGNTIYF. DNA of the CDR3: TGTGCCAGCAGTTCGCTCACAGGGGCCGCCTCTGGAAACACCATATATTTT. The gene calls are TRBV27 and TRBJ1-3, with TRBD1 matching 7 bases. J was trimmed by 0 bases and V by 4 bases; bases with no gene match: 9. This CDR3 is built from 17 residues. Germline loops: CDR1 MNHEY, CDR2 SMNVEV (reference sequence).

This chain connects TRBV5-1 to TRBJ2-1; TRBD2 agrees at 12 bases. After removal of 3 bases from V and 6 bases from J, the junction contained 7 bases not matched to a gene. In germline, CDR1 is SGHRS, CDR2 YFSETQ. This CDR3 has 16 residues. In nucleotides, the CDR3 is TGCGCCAGCAGCTACTTGACTAGCGGGGGAGTCAATGAGCAGTTCTTC. Its translation: CASSYLTSGGVNEQFF.

The chain employs TRBV6-5 and TRBJ2-7; possibly TRBD2 for D (5 bases). CDR1 and CDR2 from the germline V gene are MNHEY and SVGAGI. The germline V and J ends were trimmed by 2 bases and 7 bases, with 15 bases remaining between them. This CDR3 region has 14 residues. The chain's CDR3 is CASSYESGSREQYF. The CDR3 DNA is TGTGCCAGCAGTTACGAGTCGGGATCGAGGGAGCAGTACTTC.

The rearrangement uses TRBV9 and TRBJ1-5, with D tentatively TRBD1 (5 bases). The CDR3 spans 15 residues. CDR1 and CDR2 from the germline V gene are SGDLS and YYNGEE. V lost 0 bases and J 6 bases, leaving 13 bases between the germline ends. CDR3 DNA sequence: TGTGCCAGCAGCGTAGGAACAGGCTTATTTCAGCCCCAGCATTTT. It encodes CASSVGTGLFQPQHF.

In the case of this clone: Germline is not matched at one junction end, which may reflect a read error. The chain recombines TRBV30 with TRBJ1-3, with D unclear. From germline, CDR1 is GTSNPN and CDR2 SVGIG (reference sequence). The CDR3 has 10 amino acids. The DNA for the CDR3 is TGTGCCTGGAGTAGCGGGGAGGTGCATTTT. The encoded protein is CAWSSGEVHF.

The chain uses TRBV7-9 and TRBJ2-7; the match to TRBD2 covers 7 bases. The trim removed 2 bases at V and 9 bases at J, leaving 10 bases unmatched. The CDR3 runs to 14 residues. CDR1 is SEHNR and CDR2 is FQNEAQ in the germline V gene (reference sequence). This chain's CDR3 is CASSLTPGGFGQYF. In nucleotides, the CDR3 is TGTGCCAGCAGCTTAACCCCCGGGGGGTTCGGGCAGTACTTC.

This clone came up once. This chain links TRBV7-9 with TRBJ2-1; 7 nucleotides line up with TRBD1. The CDR3 covers 12 residues. Looked up from germline, CDR1 is SEHNR and CDR2 is FQNEAQ (reference sequence). The V gene end was trimmed by 5 bases and the J gene end by 10 bases; junction bases not matched to a gene: 5. CDR3 loop: CASSPWTGEQFF. For the CDR3, the DNA is TGTGCCAGCAGCCCCTGGACAGGCGAGCAGTTCTTC. Variable domain in full (rest from reference TRBV7-9 and TRBJ2-1): DTGVSQNPRHKITKRGQNVTFRCDPISEHNRLYWYRQTLGQGPEFLTYFQNEAQLEKSRLLSDRFSAERPKGSFSTLEIQRTEQGDSAMYLCASSPWTGEQFFGPGTRLTVL.

The CDR3 here is CASSPLDSGGAGDTQYF. The CDR3 nucleotides read TGTGCCAGCAGCCCCTTAGATAGCGGGGGGGCTGGAGATACGCAGTATTTT. The chain recombines TRBV7-9 with TRBJ2-3, with TRBD2 identical over 11 bases. CDR1 is SEHNR and CDR2 is FQNEAQ in the germline V gene (reference sequence). Losses at the gene ends were 5 bases for V and 5 bases for J; bases not matched to a gene: 12. The CDR3 is 17 amino acids. Supplemented by reference TRBV7-9 and TRBJ2-3, the full variable domain reads DTGVSQNPRHKITKRGQNVTFRCDPISEHNRLYWYRQTLGQGPEFLTYFQNEAQLEKSRLLSDRFSAERPKGSFSTLEIQRTEQGDSAMYLCASSPLDSGGAGDTQYFGPGTRLTVL.

The V gene is TRBV2, the J gene TRBJ2-3; D is possibly TRBD2 (5 bases). Trimming took 6 bases from V and 0 from J, leaving 10 bases between them. This CDR3 contains 14 residues. The germline V gene has CDR1 SNHLY and CDR2 FYNNEI. The CDR3 DNA reads as TGTGCCAGCAGGCTAAGCGGAAGCACAGATACGCAGTATTTT. Protein: CASRLSGSTDTQYF.

The chain combines TRBV12-2 with TRBJ2-7; the table's D call, TRBD1, has no DNA check behind it. TRBV12-2 is described as a pseudogene. This CDR3 comprises 15 residues. CDR3 sequence: CASSLETGSSYEQYF. CDR3 in DNA: TGTGCCAGCAGCCTCGAAACAGGGAGCTCCTACGAGCAGTACTTC.

V is TRBV28 and J is TRBJ2-7, with unresolved D. V lost 1 base to trimming and J lost 6 bases, with 10 bases between them. This CDR3 has 13 residues. Germline CDR1 MDHEN, CDR2 SYDVKM. The CDR3 protein is CASSLSPLGEQYV. For the CDR3, the DNA is TGTGCCAGCAGTTTATCCCCTCTGGGCGAGCAGTACGTC.

The chain carries TRBV6-1 and TRBJ2-7; D remains ambiguous. This CDR3 spans 16 amino acids. Germline V CDR1 and CDR2: MNHNS, SASEGT. The V end lost 1 base, the J end lost 1 base, and 14 bases lay between the germline ends. The CDR3, as DNA: TGTGCCAGCAGTGAAGGCAGATACAGAACTTCCTACGAGCAGTACTTC. Its translation is CASSEGRYRTSYEQYF.

This clone was seen more than once but under ten times. The genes are TRBV2 and TRBJ2-7; TRBD1 might be the D (5 bases). The CDR3 covers 14 residues. Germline loops: CDR1 SNHLY, CDR2 FYNNEI. V was pared by 4 bases and J by 3 bases, with 13 bases between. In DNA form, the CDR3 reads TGTGCCAGCAGTGGACAGCCTAAGGGCTACGAGCAGTACTTC. It is translated as CASSGQPKGYEQYF.

The chain links TRBV13 to TRBJ2-1; no reliable D call. Germline V lookup: CDR1 PRHDT, CDR2 FYEKMQ (reference sequence). Trimming left V 4 bases short and J 6 bases short, with 19 bases between. This CDR3 is built from 16 residues. CDR3 DNA: TGTGCCAGCAGCTCGATTCGCCATGACTCCGCCAATGAGCAGTTCTTC. As protein: CASSSIRHDSANEQFF.

The chain links TRBV2 to TRBJ2-7, with 7 bases that match TRBD1. Germline lookup yields CDR1 SNHLY and CDR2 FYNNEI. After removal of 1 base from V and 3 bases from J, the junction contained 6 bases not matched to a gene. CDR3 length: 15 amino acids. The CDR3 DNA reads as TGTGCCAGCAGTGAAGGCAGGGGGACACTCTACGAGCAGTACTTC. Translating it yields CASSEGRGTLYEQYF.

A word on this clone: Other DNA sequences of this sample code for an identical CDR3. V and J are TRBV5-1 and TRBJ2-2, with D perhaps matching TRBD2 (6 bases). With 0 bases removed from V and 2 bases from J, the gap between germline ends came to 14 bases. The germline V gene has CDR1 SGHRS and CDR2 YFSETQ. The CDR3 consists of 17 residues. DNA of the CDR3: TGCGCCAGCAGCTTGGGACACCGGGACTCAAACACCGGGGAGCTGTTTTTT. It translates to CASSLGHRDSNTGELFF.

The V gene is TRBV2, the J gene TRBJ2-1, with 10 positions matching TRBD1. V trimming: 5 bases; J trimming: 0 bases; junction bases outside the gene matches: 4. There are 16 residues in the CDR3. In germline, CDR1 is SNHLY, CDR2 FYNNEI. The CDR3 sequence is CASSPGTGVSYNEQFF. The CDR3 DNA follows: TGTGCCAGCAGTCCCGGGACAGGGGTCTCCTACAATGAGCAGTTCTTC.

The chain carries TRBV10-3 and TRBJ2-1, with 7 bases aligning to TRBD2. This CDR3 is 17 amino acids long. Germline values: CDR1 ENHRY, CDR2 SYGVKD. J lost 0 bases, V lost 1 base, and 6 bases had no gene match. In DNA, the CDR3 is TGTGCCATCAGTGAGTTTAGAGCGGGAATCTCCTACAATGAGCAGTTCTTC. Amino acid sequence: CAISEFRAGISYNEQFF.

The chain recombines TRBV5-1 with TRBJ1-6; TRBD1 aligns across 8 bases. This CDR3 comprises 14 residues. J lost 8 bases, V lost 6 bases, and 7 bases had no gene match. Germline CDR1 is SGHRS and CDR2 is YFSETQ. Written as DNA, the CDR3 is TGCGCCAGCACTCGGACAGGGTGGGATTCACCCCTCCACTTT. This sequence encodes CASTRTGWDSPLHF.

This chain uses TRBV6-1 with TRBJ2-3; 7 bases map to TRBD2. With V trimmed by 4 bases and J by 2 bases, 9 bases remained unmatched. The CDR3 covers 16 residues. Germline V lookup: CDR1 MNHNS, CDR2 SASEGT. The CDR3 reads CASSGRKRGNTDTQYF. The CDR3 DNA is TGTGCCAGCAGTGGCCGCAAGCGGGGAAACACAGATACGCAGTATTTT.